Described below is a single TCR beta chain sequence and its context. The data were taken from a study of T cell changes during pregnancy in multiple sclerosis. The CDR3 is made up of 15 amino acids. V lost 4 bases, J lost 2 bases, and 9 bases stayed unmatched. CDR1 is GTSNPN, CDR2 SVGIG, per germline (reference sequence). Sequencing was performed with immunoSEQ multiplex PCR; in TCRdb, only in-frame clones are kept and a portion is missing. The sample includes around 62,000 clones, about 92% of them seen just once. The chain is built from TRBV30 and TRBJ2-3, with 7 bases identical to TRBD2. This clonotype was sampled from a female donor in good health, enrolled as a control in a pregnancy study. Sequencing used peripheral blood, obtained in the second trimester of pregnancy. The CDR3, as DNA: TGTGCCTGGAAGCCCCCTAGCGGCACCACAGATACGCAGTATTTT. Amino acids: CAWKPPSGTTDTQYF.